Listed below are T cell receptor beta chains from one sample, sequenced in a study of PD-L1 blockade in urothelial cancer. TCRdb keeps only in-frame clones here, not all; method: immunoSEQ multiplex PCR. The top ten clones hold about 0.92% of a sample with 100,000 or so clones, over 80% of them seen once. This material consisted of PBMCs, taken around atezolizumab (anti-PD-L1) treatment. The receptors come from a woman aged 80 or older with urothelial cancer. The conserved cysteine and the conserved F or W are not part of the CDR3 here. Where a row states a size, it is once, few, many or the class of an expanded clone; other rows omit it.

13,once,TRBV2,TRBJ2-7,ASRNTGTGSYEQY
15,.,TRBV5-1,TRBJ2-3,ASSLSGLAGFTDTQY
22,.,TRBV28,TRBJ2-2,ASTTITGTGGTSGRVVRTGELF
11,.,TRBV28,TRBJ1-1,ASTFSLQAEAF
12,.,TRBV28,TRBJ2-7,ASKTWDRSYEQY
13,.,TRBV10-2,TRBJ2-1,ASSEFGGRDNEQF
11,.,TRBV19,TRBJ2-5,ASRSPGQETQY
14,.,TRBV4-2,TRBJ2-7,ASSLGAREGLDEQY
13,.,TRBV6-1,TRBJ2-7,ANSEALGLASEQY
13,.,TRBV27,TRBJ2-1,ASSPSSGSWNEQF
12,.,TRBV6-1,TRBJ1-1,ASSPTGVNTEAF
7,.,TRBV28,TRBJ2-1,PVGSEQF
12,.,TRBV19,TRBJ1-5,ASSSTEGNQPQH
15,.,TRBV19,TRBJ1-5,ASRRTAATANNQPQH
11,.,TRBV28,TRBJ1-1,ASSLLRSAGSF
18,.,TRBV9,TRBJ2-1,ASSVGTSGRHSTRPHEQF
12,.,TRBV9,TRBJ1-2,ASRPTGGEYGYT
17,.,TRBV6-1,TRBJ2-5,ASSEGQGAPSGKAETQY
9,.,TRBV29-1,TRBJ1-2,AIGGGYGYT
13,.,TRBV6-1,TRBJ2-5,ASSGTSGTQETQY
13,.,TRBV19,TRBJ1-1,ASSRPPGRGTEAF
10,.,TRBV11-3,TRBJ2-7,ASSLDGGEQY
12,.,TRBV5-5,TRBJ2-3,ASSRGQGTDTQY